This TCR beta chain was observed in a study of shared clonotypes between healthy human individuals. The germline V gene has CDR1 MNHNY and CDR2 SVGAGI (reference sequence). V was cut by 0 bases and J by 16 bases, with 13 bases left in between. The CDR3 runs to 13 residues. In the authors' methods: ImmunoSEQ sequences covered only the junction and lacked quality scores; filtering therefore differed. The assay was immunoSEQ multiplex PCR, and TCRdb's table has in-frame clones only and misses some. Clone size and V and J calls were adopted from that table, with D and trimming inferred from the DNA. The sample consists of nearly 2 million clones, roughly 95% of them appearing once. Only CD45RO-negative cells positively selected for CCR7 counted as naive CD8 cells, so terminally differentiated effector memory CD45RA+ cells were excluded.

The chain carries TRBV6-6 and TRBJ1-6; D perhaps matches TRBD1 (5 bases). The sample consisted of naive CD8+ T cells sorted from blood. This clonotype was obtained from a man younger than 30 in good health. CDR3 in amino acids: CASSYSVSTDLHF. Here the CDR3 DNA reads TGTGCCAGCAGTTACTCGGTCTCGACAGATCTCCACTTT.